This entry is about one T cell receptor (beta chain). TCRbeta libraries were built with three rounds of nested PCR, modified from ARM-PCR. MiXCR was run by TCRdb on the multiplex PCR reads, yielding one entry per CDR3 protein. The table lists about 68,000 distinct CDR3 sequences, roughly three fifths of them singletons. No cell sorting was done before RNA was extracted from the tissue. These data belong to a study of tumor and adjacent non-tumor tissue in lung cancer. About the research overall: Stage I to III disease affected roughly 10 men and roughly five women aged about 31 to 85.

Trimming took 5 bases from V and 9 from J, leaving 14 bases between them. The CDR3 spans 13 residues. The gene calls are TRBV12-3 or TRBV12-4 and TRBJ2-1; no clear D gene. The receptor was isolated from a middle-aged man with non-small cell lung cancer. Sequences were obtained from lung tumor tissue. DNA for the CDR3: TGTGCCAGCAGTCTAACGCTCGCTAGTGAGCAGTTCTTC. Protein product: CASSLTLASEQFF.